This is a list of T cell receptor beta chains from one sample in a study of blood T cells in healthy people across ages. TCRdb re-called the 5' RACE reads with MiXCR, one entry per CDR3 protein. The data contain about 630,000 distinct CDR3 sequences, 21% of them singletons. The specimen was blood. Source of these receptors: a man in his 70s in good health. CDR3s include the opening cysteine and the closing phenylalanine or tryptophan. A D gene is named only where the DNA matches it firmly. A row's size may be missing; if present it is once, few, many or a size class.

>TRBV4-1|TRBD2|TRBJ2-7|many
CASSQEGGRYEQYF
TGCGCCAGCAGCCAAGAGGGCGGGAGGTACGAGCAGTACTTC
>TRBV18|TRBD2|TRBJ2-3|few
CASSRRLAGGQDTQYF
TGTGCCAGCTCACGAAGGCTAGCGGGAGGTCAAGATACGCAGTATTTT
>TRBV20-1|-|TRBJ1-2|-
CSARGRQPYGYTF
TGCAGTGCTAGGGGGCGACAGCCCTATGGCTACACCTTC
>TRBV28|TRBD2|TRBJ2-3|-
CASSSRLAGTDTQYF
TGTGCCAGCAGTTCCCGACTAGCGGGCACAGATACGCAGTATTTT
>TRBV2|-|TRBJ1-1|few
CASGTDTLWAFF
TGTGCCAGCGGTACGGATACCTTGTGGGCTTTCTTT
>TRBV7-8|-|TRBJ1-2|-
CASSFKSHYGYTF
TGTGCCAGCAGCTTCAAAAGCCACTATGGCTACACCTTC
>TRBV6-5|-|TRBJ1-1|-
CASSYAVGARMNTEAFF
TGTGCCAGCAGTTACGCTGTGGGGGCTAGGATGAACACTGAAGCTTTCTTT
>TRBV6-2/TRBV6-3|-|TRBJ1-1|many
CASSYSGFTEAFF
TGTGCCAGCAGTTACTCGGGGTTCACTGAAGCTTTCTTT
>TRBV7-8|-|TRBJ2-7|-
CASSHHDEQYF
TGTGCCAGCAGCCACCATGACGAGCAGTACTTC
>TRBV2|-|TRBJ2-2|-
CASSETGWEIGELFF
TGTGCCAGCAGTGAAACAGGGTGGGAAATCGGGGAGCTGTTTTTT
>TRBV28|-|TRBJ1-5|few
CASSPWGSNQPQHF
TGTGCCAGCAGTCCGTGGGGTAGCAATCAGCCCCAGCATTTT
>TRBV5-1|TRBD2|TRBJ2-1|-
CASSLGGLAGRYNEQFF
TGCGCCAGCAGCTTGGGGGGCCTAGCGGGGAGATACAATGAGCAGTTCTTC
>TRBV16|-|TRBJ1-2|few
CASSPTTHNYGYIF
TGTGCCAGCAGTCCAACGACTCATAACTATGGCTACATCTTC
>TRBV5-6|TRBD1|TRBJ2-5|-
CASSTPGQEIQETQYF
TGTGCCAGCAGCACTCCGGGACAGGAGATCCAAGAGACCCAGTACTTC
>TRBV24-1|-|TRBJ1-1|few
CATSEDRENRAFF
TGTGCCACCAGTGAGGACCGGGAGAATAGAGCTTTCTTT
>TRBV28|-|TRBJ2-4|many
CASSLALLADPKNIQYF
TGTGCCAGCAGTTTGGCACTCCTGGCTGATCCCAAAAACATTCAGTACTTC
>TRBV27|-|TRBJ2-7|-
CASSSGTNVVFYEQYF
TGTGCCAGCAGCTCCGGGACGAACGTGGTGTTTTACGAGCAGTACTTC
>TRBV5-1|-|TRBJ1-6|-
CASSQRPFLQGNSPLHF
TGCGCCAGCAGCCAGAGACCTTTCCTACAAGGGAATTCACCCCTCCACTTT
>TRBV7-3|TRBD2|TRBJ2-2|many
CASSLSGGPTGELFF
TGTGCCAGCAGCTTATCGGGAGGGCCCACCGGGGAGCTGTTTTTT
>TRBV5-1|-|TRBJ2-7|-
CASSLGPGRTYEQYF
TGCGCCAGCAGCTTGGGTCCGGGACGGACCTACGAGCAGTACTTC
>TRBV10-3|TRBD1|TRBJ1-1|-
CAITRQGLMTEAFF
TGTGCCATCACCCGACAGGGACTAATGACTGAAGCTTTCTTT
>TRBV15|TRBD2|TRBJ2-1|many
CATSLRGTSGRLNEQFF
TGTGCCACCAGCCTACGAGGGACTAGCGGGAGATTGAATGAGCAGTTCTTC